The entry below gives a single T cell receptor beta chain sequence along with its context. The data were obtained in a study of technical replicates of blood from a handful of donors. The repertoire was sequenced with immunoSEQ multiplex PCR; TCRdb's copy has only in-frame clones and lacks some. The sample has about 93,000 clones, 95% seen once; the top ten hold over 0.25%. Trimming left V 4 bases short and J 4 bases short, with 14 bases between. CDR1 and CDR2 from the germline V gene are SNHLY and FYNNEI. The CDR3 has 16 residues. This clonotype was sampled from a human donor in good health. The chain is built from TRBV2 and TRBJ1-6; D not certain. Source material: T cells isolated from PBMCs. The CDR3 reads CASSGGVGFYNSPLHF. CDR3 nucleotide sequence: TGTGCCAGCAGTGGGGGAGTGGGGTTTTATAATTCACCCCTCCACTTT.